What follows are 27 T cell receptor beta chains derived from one specimen sequenced in a study of T cell responses to AZD1222 COVID-19 vaccine. Repertoires were generated with immunoSEQ multiplex PCR, while TCRdb's copy carries only in-frame clones and drops some. The profile shows about 70,000 clones, approximately 90% of them singletons. The sequencing used peripheral blood, collected 28 days after the second dose of the MenACWY control vaccine. Receptor source: an adult who received the MenACWY meningococcal vaccine as a control.

The chain couples TRBV6-5 to TRBJ2-2; D might be TRBD1 or TRBD2, each matching 5 bases. CDR3 length: 16 amino acids. V dropped 4 bases and J dropped 4 bases, with 16 bases sitting between them. The germline CDR1 and CDR2 sequences are MNHEY and SVGAGI. The CDR3 sequence is CASSWGLDRGTGELFF. CDR3 nucleotides: TGTGCCAGCAGTTGGGGGTTAGACAGAGGCACCGGGGAGCTGTTTTTT.

V usage is TRBV7-2 and J usage is TRBJ1-3; D is unresolved. The ends were cut back, 5 bases at V and 0 bases at J, with 8 bases in the middle. The CDR3 is made up of 14 amino acids. The germline gives CDR1 SGHTA, CDR2 FQGNSA. DNA for the CDR3: TGTGCCAGCAGCCCCATTGCCTCTGGAAACACCATATATTTT. Translating gives CASSPIASGNTIYF. The whole variable domain, remainder taken from reference TRBV7-2 and TRBJ1-3, is GAGVSQSPSNKVTEKGKDVELRCDPISGHTALYWYRQSLGQGLEFLIYFQGNSAPDKSGLPSDRFSAERTGGSVSTLTIQRTQQEDSAVYLCASSPIASGNTIYFGEGSWLTVV.

This rearrangement joins TRBV10-2 to TRBJ1-5, with D hard to call. V lost 0 bases, J lost 4 bases, and 13 bases lay in between. The CDR3 has 16 residues. Germline CDR1 WSHSY, CDR2 SAAADI. The CDR3 DNA is TGCGCCAGCAGTGAGTCGTTTAGGGTTGATAATCAGCCCCAGCATTTT. Its translation: CASSESFRVDNQPQHF.

This chain links TRBV5-1 with TRBJ1-1; weak D call: TRBD1 (5 bases). Germline CDR1 is SGHRS and CDR2 is YFSETQ. CDR3 size: 13 residues. V was clipped by 3 bases and J by 5 bases, with 11 bases between them. CDR3 protein: CASSSGMSTEAFF. In DNA form, the CDR3 reads TGCGCCAGCAGCTCAGGGATGAGTACTGAAGCTTTCTTT. Filled out from reference TRBV5-1 and TRBJ1-1, the complete variable domain reads KAGVTQTPRYLIKTRGQQVTLSCSPISGHRSVSWYQQTPGQGLQFLFEYFSETQRNKGNFPGRFSGRQFSNSRSEMNVSTLELGDSALYLCASSSGMSTEAFFGQGTRLTVV.

This chain joins TRBV5-1 and TRBJ1-5; unclear D gene. Trimming pared 4 bases from V and 6 bases from J, leaving 17 bases between. The germline V gene encodes CDR1 SGHRS and CDR2 YFSETQ. The CDR3 has 15 amino acids. CDR3 sequence (DNA): TGCGCCAGCAGCAAAACGGGTGGCTCAAGTCAGCCCCAGCATTTT. Protein product: CASSKTGGSSQPQHF.

The gene calls are TRBV3-1 (or the pseudogene TRBV3-2) and TRBJ2-3; D ambiguous. Germline CDR1 is LGHDT and CDR2 is YNNKEL (reference sequence). CDR3 size: 19 residues. Between the trimmed V and J ends, which lost 0 bases and 2 bases, there was a span of 21 bases. CDR3 sequence reads: CASSQDHVRSGHYTDTQYF. CDR3 DNA sequence: TGTGCCAGCAGCCAAGATCACGTCCGGTCGGGCCACTACACAGATACGCAGTATTTT.

The chain couples TRBV6-5 to TRBJ2-7, with TRBD2 identical over 11 bases. Germline V gene data show CDR1 as MNHEY and CDR2 as SVGAGI. V was clipped by 4 bases and J by 4 bases; unmatched bases: 3. The CDR3 length is 14 residues. The CDR3 spells CASSLSSGGYEQYF. CDR3 DNA sequence: TGTGCCAGCAGTTTATCTAGCGGGGGGTACGAGCAGTACTTC.

The chain has TRBV11-3 and TRBJ1-6; D is ambiguous. This CDR3 contains 13 residues. From germline, CDR1 is SGHNT and CDR2 YENEEA. V dropped 2 bases and J dropped 7 bases, with 6 bases sitting between them. The CDR3 here is CASSLNGNSPLHF. CDR3 nucleotide sequence: TGTGCCAGCAGCTTAAACGGGAATTCACCCCTCCACTTT. The complete variable domain, with remaining parts taken from reference TRBV11-3 and TRBJ1-6, reads EAGVVQSPRYKIIEKKQPVAFWCNPISGHNTLYWYLQNLGQGPELLIRYENEEAVDDSQLPKDRFSAERLKGVDSTLKIQPAELGDSAVYLCASSLNGNSPLHFGNGTRLTVT.

V and J are TRBV28 and TRBJ2-7; D is ambiguous. The V gene lost 3 bases and the J gene lost 2 bases, with 8 bases spanning the gap. The CDR3 sequence is 13 residues long. The germline V gene encodes CDR1 MDHEN and CDR2 SYDVKM. The CDR3 DNA follows: TGTGCCAGCAGTTTCGCCTCGCCCTACGAGCAGTACTTC. Amino acid sequence: CASSFASPYEQYF.

This clone was observed a single time. The chain joins TRBV12-3 or TRBV12-4 to TRBJ2-2; D not certain. The CDR3 has 13 amino acids. V was shortened by 2 bases and J by 7 bases, with 8 bases between the two germline ends. The CDR3 reads CASSLLSIGELFF. Here the CDR3 DNA reads TGTGCCAGCAGTTTATTGAGCATCGGGGAGCTGTTTTTT.

The table lists this clone with a count of one. The chain employs TRBV3-1 (or the pseudogene TRBV3-2) and TRBJ2-7, with D unresolved. V was pared by 6 bases and J by 7 bases, with 16 bases between. Germline-derived CDR1 and CDR2 are LGHDT and YNNKEL (reference sequence). CDR3 size: 13 residues. The CDR3 here is CASSRDGPREQYF. For the CDR3, the DNA is TGTGCCAGCAGTCGAGACGGCCCTCGGGAGCAGTACTTC.

V gene TRBV3-1 (or the pseudogene TRBV3-2) combines with J gene TRBJ2-2, with 7 positions matching TRBD2. The CDR3 length is 18 residues. Germline values: CDR1 LGHDT, CDR2 YNNKEL (reference sequence). Trimming removed 6 bases from V and 2 bases from J; junction bases left unmatched: 15. The CDR3 is CASRKPRGGSLNTGELFF. Here the CDR3 DNA reads TGTGCCAGCAGAAAACCACGGGGAGGGAGCCTAAACACCGGGGAGCTGTTTTTT.

V and J are TRBV7-9 and TRBJ1-5; D is unresolved. The length of the CDR3 is 13 residues. Germline V lookup: CDR1 SEHNR, CDR2 FQNEAQ (reference sequence). Trimming shortened V by 7 bases and J by 2 bases, and 9 bases separated the two germline ends. CDR3 nucleotides: TGTGCCAGCAACAATGGGGGCAATCAGCCCCAGCATTTT. This translates into CASNNGGNQPQHF.

The rearrangement uses TRBV9 and TRBJ1-1; 11 bases are a match to TRBD1. Per germline, CDR1 SGDLS and CDR2 YYNGEE. This CDR3 comprises 14 residues. The junction had 3 bases not matched to a gene; V was cut back by 3 bases and J by 5 bases. For the CDR3, the DNA is TGTGCCAGCAGCGGAGGGACAGGGGGGACTGAAGCTTTCTTT. It translates to CASSGGTGGTEAFF.

The chain uses TRBV2 and TRBJ2-3, with D maybe TRBD2 (6 bases). The CDR3 has 12 residues. V lost 6 bases and J 5 bases, leaving 9 bases between the germline ends. The germline V gene has CDR1 SNHLY and CDR2 FYNNEI. DNA for the CDR3: TGTGCCAGCAGGAGGGAGGAAGATACGCAGTATTTT. This codes for CASRREEDTQYF.

CDR3 region: CASSWGREPGNTIYF. The CDR3 DNA is TGTGCCAGCAGTTGGGGCAGGGAGCCTGGAAACACCATATATTTT. The J gene is TRBJ1-3, the V gene TRBV6-5; D might be TRBD1 (5 bases). Germline CDR1 and CDR2: MNHEY and SVGAGI. The germline V and J ends were trimmed by 4 bases and 2 bases, with 12 bases remaining between them. CDR3 length: 15 residues.

The rearrangement links TRBV9 to TRBJ1-4; a possible D gene is TRBD1 (5 bases). This CDR3 is built from 16 residues. Germline assignment: CDR1 SGDLS and CDR2 YYNGEE. V was clipped by 0 bases and J by 8 bases, with 17 bases between them. Here the CDR3 reads CASSVDPGSGGEKLFF. CDR3 coding DNA: TGTGCCAGCAGCGTAGACCCAGGATCTGGGGGGGAAAAACTGTTTTTT.

J is TRBJ1-2 and V is TRBV11-2; D is undetermined. The germline V gene encodes CDR1 SGHAT and CDR2 FQNNGV. This CDR3 has 13 residues. Deletions cut 5 bases from V and 6 bases from J, with 13 bases between. The CDR3 DNA follows: TGTGCCAGCAGCCCCCGAACGTTGAATGGCTACACCTTC. Translating it yields CASSPRTLNGYTF.

On this clone: One junction end disagrees with the germline gene, perhaps due to a read error. This rearrangement joins TRBV6-1 to TRBJ2-7; 10 nucleotides match TRBD1. This CDR3 comprises 14 residues. The germline V gene encodes CDR1 MNHNS and CDR2 SASEGT. For the CDR3, the DNA is TGTGCCAGCAGCGAAGGGGGACAGGGGTACGAGCAGTACTTC. It codes for CASSEGGQGYEQYF.

This rearrangement joins TRBV19 to TRBJ1-1, with D perhaps TRBD1 (6 bases). Germline lookup yields CDR1 LNHDA and CDR2 SQIVND (reference sequence). This CDR3 spans 13 amino acids. V shed 5 bases and J shed 8 bases, with 15 bases lying between them. CDR3 protein: CASSGGGTGEAFF. CDR3 nucleotide sequence: TGTGCCAGTAGTGGAGGGGGGACCGGAGAAGCTTTCTTT.

The CDR3 bases are TGTGCCAGCAGTTTTAGCAGGGGGCCGTACGAGCAGTACTTC. Amino acid sequence: CASSFSRGPYEQYF. The chain employs TRBV27 and TRBJ2-7, with 8 positions matching TRBD1. Per the germline V gene, CDR1 is MNHEY and CDR2 is SMNVEV (reference sequence). This CDR3 region has 14 residues. The ends lost 3 bases at V and 4 bases at J; junction bases unmatched: 5.

V is TRBV7-2 and J is TRBJ1-2; D gene uncertain. Germline-derived CDR1 and CDR2 are SGHTA and FQGNSA. This CDR3 has 13 amino acids. The germline V and J ends were trimmed by 3 bases and 8 bases, with 13 bases remaining between them. In DNA form, the CDR3 reads TGTGCCAGCAGCTTTGCGACATTGGACGGCTACACCTTC. Translating it yields CASSFATLDGYTF.

The V gene is TRBV5-6, the J gene TRBJ1-5; weak D call: TRBD1 (6 bases). V lost 3 bases to trimming and J lost 0 bases, with 13 bases between them. CDR1 and CDR2 (germline): SGHDT, YYEEEE. The CDR3 contains 16 residues. CDR3 protein: CASSSTGSYSNQPQHF. DNA for the CDR3: TGTGCCAGCAGCTCGACAGGCTCCTATAGCAATCAGCCCCAGCATTTT.

The rearrangement joins TRBV5-1 to TRBJ2-7, with D maybe TRBD2 (7 bases). Deletions cut 4 bases from V and 3 bases from J, with 20 bases between. The CDR3 totals 16 residues. Germline V gene data show CDR1 as SGHRS and CDR2 as YFSETQ. In nucleotides, the CDR3 is TGCGCCAGCAGCCCGGGGACGGGGGGCTTCTTCTACGAGCAGTACTTC. Amino acids: CASSPGTGGFFYEQYF. Complete variable domain (other parts from reference TRBV5-1 and TRBJ2-7): KAGVTQTPRYLIKTRGQQVTLSCSPISGHRSVSWYQQTPGQGLQFLFEYFSETQRNKGNFPGRFSGRQFSNSRSEMNVSTLELGDSALYLCASSPGTGGFFYEQYFGPGTRLTVT.

This clone was counted once. The rearrangement uses TRBV7-2 and TRBJ2-7; D unresolved. The V gene lost 3 bases and the J gene lost 1 base, with 7 bases spanning the gap. The length of the CDR3 is 13 residues. Germline CDR1 and CDR2: SGHTA and FQGNSA. The chain's CDR3 is CASSFPSSYEQYF. CDR3 coding DNA: TGTGCCAGCAGCTTCCCCAGTTCCTACGAGCAGTACTTC.

This clone was detected only a few times. The chain employs TRBV6-2 or TRBV6-3 and TRBJ2-2, with 10 bases lining up with TRBD2. The germline V gene has CDR1 MNHEY and CDR2 SVGEGT. Trimming cost V 2 bases and J 7 bases; bases outside gene matches: 7. The CDR3 length is 16 residues. CDR3 sequence reads: CASSYEAGGPIGELFF. DNA for the CDR3: TGTGCCAGCAGTTACGAAGCGGGGGGGCCCATCGGGGAGCTGTTTTTT.

The chain carries TRBV3-1 (or the pseudogene TRBV3-2) and TRBJ1-1; D call uncertain. V was clipped by 0 bases and J by 0 bases, with 5 bases between them. The V gene's germline CDR1 is LGHDT and CDR2 YNNKEL (reference sequence). CDR3 length equals 14 residues. The DNA of the CDR3 is TGTGCCAGCAGCCAAGATGTGGTGAACACTGAAGCTTTCTTT. Its translation is CASSQDVVNTEAFF.